Listed below are T cell receptor beta chains from one sample, sequenced in a study of blood T cells in healthy people across ages. One entry per CDR3 protein, called by TCRdb with MiXCR from the 5' RACE reads. This table has about 800,000 distinct CDR3 sequences, about 47% appearing once. What was sequenced was blood. The receptors shown here come from a man older than 75 in good health. Each CDR3 is given with its conserved first and last residue.

TRBV28,TRBJ2-7,CASSPRQGIYEQYF
TRBV20-1,TRBJ2-7,CSASDPGASPYEQYF
TRBV27,TRBJ1-2,CASATANYGYTF
TRBV12-3/TRBV12-4,TRBJ2-1,CASSPGGQGYNEQFF
TRBV20-1,TRBJ2-7,CSASLTGPPLPYEQYF
TRBV20-1,TRBJ1-4,CSAGHLQANEKLFF
TRBV6-2/TRBV6-3,TRBJ1-1,CASSTSLNTEAFF
TRBV27,TRBJ1-1,CASSFSGPYTEAFF
TRBV5-1,TRBJ2-1,CASSPRQGTSSYNEQFF
TRBV29-1,TRBJ2-7,CSVAKGGRYEQYF
TRBV20-1,TRBJ2-7,CSARDSQKRMGEQYF
TRBV27,.,CASGRQGAVKTQYF
TRBV30,TRBJ1-2,CAFKTGSGYTF
TRBV5-1,TRBJ2-5,CASSQEPQQTQYF
TRBV15,TRBJ1-4,CATSTIREGAGIWKLFF
TRBV5-1,TRBJ1-1,CASSLEGGSITEAFF
TRBV7-6,TRBJ2-1,CASSLGARRVDEQFF
TRBV20-1,TRBJ2-7,CSARGSFSYEQYF
TRBV12-3/TRBV12-4,TRBJ1-4,CASSLAGGLGEKLFF
TRBV12-3/TRBV12-4,TRBJ2-7,CASSFFGTNEQYF
TRBV20-1,TRBJ2-5,CSARQVLQETQYF
TRBV21-1,TRBJ1-1,CASSTRDRESFF
TRBV7-2,TRBJ2-1,CASSLDQFRNEQFF
TRBV7-2,TRBJ2-1,CASLIAGGGYNEQFF
TRBV5-6,TRBJ2-1,CASSFGAFEQFF